Included here is one T cell receptor beta chain sequence, with context. The germline CDR1 and CDR2 sequences are MGHRA and YSYEKL. With 0 bases removed from V and 0 bases from J, the gap between germline ends came to 14 bases. CDR3 length equals 18 residues. This specimen comes from a study of control samples from healthy donors and cancer patients. Only in-frame clones appear in the TCRdb table, and some are missing; sequencing was by immunoSEQ multiplex PCR. Of over 75,000 clones in the sample, around 80% are singletons; the top ten hold roughly 2%. This sequence was found in a man between 60 and 75 years old in good health. Material for sequencing was blood. The genes are TRBV4-1 and TRBJ2-2; no clear D gene. Here the CDR3 DNA reads TGCGCCAGCAGCCAAGATGCCGGGCGAGGAACGAACACCGGGGAGCTGTTTTTT. Its protein product is CASSQDAGRGTNTGELFF.